These T cell receptor beta chains were read from a single sample in a study of OX40 agonist ivuxolimab in advanced cancers. Using immunoSEQ multiplex PCR, the repertoire was profiled, and TCRdb retains in-frame clones only, with some absent. The table shows tens of thousands of clones, with approximately 91% occurring only once. Sequences were derived from CD4+ or CD8+ T cells sorted from blood, sampled in a trial of the OX40 agonist ivuxolimab. These receptors originate from an adult with an advanced solid tumor such as melanoma, head and neck, liver or kidney cancer. The CDR3 runs from the conserved cysteine through the conserved F or W. D genes are given only for firm matches. Clone size is shown for a subset of rows, as once, few, many or a class of expanded clone.

D gene	J gene	V gene	clone size	CDR3 protein	CDR3 DNA
.	TRBJ2-7	TRBV16	.	CASSPRIYEQYF	TGTGCCAGCAGCCCTCGGATCTACGAGCAGTACTTC
.	TRBJ1-5	TRBV2	.	CASSERTAGNQPQHF	TGTGCCAGCAGTGAGAGAACGGCAGGGAATCAGCCCCAGCATTTT
.	TRBJ1-6	TRBV15	.	CATSREGGYSPLHF	TGTGCCACCAGCAGAGAAGGGGGTTATTCACCCCTCCACTTT
.	TRBJ2-3	TRBV21-1	.	CASSKNQSTDTQYF	TGTGCCAGCAGCAAAAACCAGAGCACAGATACGCAGTATTTT
.	TRBJ2-3	TRBV18	.	CASSPGSADTQYF	TGTGCCAGCTCACCCGGATCCGCAGATACGCAGTATTTT
.	TRBJ2-5	TRBV5-1	.	CASNEPQETQYF	TGCGCCAGCAACGAACCGCAAGAGACCCAGTACTTC
TRBD2	TRBJ2-5	TRBV28	.	CASSLSYLSGIVETQYF	TGTGCCAGCAGTTTATCCTATCTTAGCGGGATTGTAGAGACCCAGTACTTC
TRBD1	TRBJ2-7	TRBV6-5	.	CASSYLPGGLHEQYF	TGTGCCAGCAGTTACCTCCCAGGGGGCCTCCACGAGCAGTACTTC
TRBD1	TRBJ2-3	TRBV5-1	.	CASSLGTGNTDTQYF	TGCGCCAGCAGCCTAGGGACAGGGAACACAGATACGCAGTATTTT
.	TRBJ2-3	TRBV5-1	.	CASSSRLGGTQYF	TGCGCCAGCAGCTCCAGGTTGGGAGGTACGCAGTATTTT
.	TRBJ1-4	TRBV25-1	.	CASSENSEKLFF	TGTGCCAGCAGTGAAAACTCCGAAAAACTGTTTTTT
TRBD1	TRBJ2-2	TRBV9	.	CASSPSSAGGDTGELFF	TGTGCCAGCAGCCCCTCCTCAGCAGGGGGTGACACCGGGGAGCTGTTTTTT
.	TRBJ1-2	TRBV2	few	CASSVVLQGGYTF	TGTGCCAGCAGTGTGGTCTTACAGGGAGGCTACACCTTC
TRBD1	TRBJ1-1	TRBV4-1	.	CASSQAYRGKTEAFF	TGCGCCAGCAGCCAAGCGTACAGGGGAAAGACTGAAGCTTTCTTT
.	TRBJ2-7	TRBV6-4	.	CASAIEGFGYEQYF	TGTGCCAGCGCGATTGAGGGGTTCGGCTACGAGCAGTACTTC
TRBD1	TRBJ1-1	TRBV7-9	.	CASSLRQGANTEAFF	TGTGCCAGCAGCCTCAGACAGGGGGCGAACACTGAAGCTTTCTTT
TRBD2	TRBJ2-5	TRBV5-6	.	CASSFPSGSVETQYF	TGTGCCAGCAGCTTCCCTAGCGGGAGCGTCGAGACCCAGTACTTC
.	TRBJ1-1	TRBV28	.	CASSLMGGEGAFF	TGTGCCAGCAGTTTAATGGGGGGCGAGGGGGCTTTCTTT
.	TRBJ2-5	TRBV20-1	.	CSANRGETQYF	TGCAGTGCCAATCGCGGGGAGACCCAGTACTTC
.	TRBJ2-5	TRBV6-5	.	CASRSGETQYF	TGTGCCAGCAGATCCGGGGAGACCCAGTACTTC
TRBD2	TRBJ2-1	TRBV19	.	CASSTSGYYNEQFF	TGTGCCAGTAGTACTAGCGGGTATTACAATGAGCAGTTCTTC
.	TRBJ2-1	TRBV7-2	once	CASSLVGSYNEQFF	TGTGCCAGCAGCTTGGTGGGCTCCTACAATGAGCAGTTCTTC
.	TRBJ1-1	TRBV6-1	.	CASTDRDTNTEAFF	TGTGCCAGCACCGACCGGGACACTAACACTGAAGCTTTCTTT
TRBD1	TRBJ1-5	TRBV2	.	CASRKKSTGNNQPQHF	TGTGCCAGCAGAAAAAAATCGACAGGGAACAATCAGCCCCAGCATTTT
.	TRBJ2-3	TRBV7-2	.	CASSPRGASTDTQYF	TGTGCCAGCAGCCCCCGGGGGGCGAGCACAGATACGCAGTATTTT
.	TRBJ2-7	TRBV6-1	.	CASDGGEQYF	TGTGCCAGCGACGGAGGGGAGCAGTACTTC
TRBD2	TRBJ2-1	TRBV9	once	CASSVRPGLAGGVYNEQFF	TGTGCCAGCAGCGTAAGACCGGGACTAGCGGGAGGGGTCTACAATGAGCAGTTCTTC
TRBD2	TRBJ2-7	TRBV6-1	once	CAGRLAGEVEQYF	TGTGCCGGCAGGCTAGCGGGAGAGGTCGAGCAGTACTTC
TRBD2	TRBJ2-3	TRBV4-2	.	CASSQDKMIAGGSSTDTQYF	TGTGCCAGCAGCCAAGATAAGATGATAGCGGGAGGTTCTAGCACAGATACGCAGTATTTT
TRBD1	TRBJ2-5	TRBV4-1	.	CASSRDLPGGVVETQYF	TGCGCCAGCAGCCGAGATCTACCAGGGGGAGTCGTGGAGACCCAGTACTTC
.	TRBJ1-1	TRBV18	once	CASSPPGQGRYTEAFF	TGTGCCAGCTCACCCCCGGGTCAGGGTAGGTACACTGAAGCTTTCTTT
.	TRBJ2-3	TRBV6-5	.	CASSYSGQLRTDTQYF	TGTGCCAGCAGTTACTCGGGGCAGCTCCGCACAGATACGCAGTATTTT
.	TRBJ2-1	TRBV7-2	once	CASSLAMVLERQFF	TGTGCCAGCAGCTTAGCGATGGTTCTAGAAAGGCAGTTCTTC
.	TRBJ1-2	TRBV5-4	.	CASSPRTGASGYTF	TGTGCCAGCAGCCCCAGAACCGGGGCAAGCGGCTACACCTTC
.	TRBJ1-2	TRBV11-2	.	CASSLIRGSSYGYTF	TGTGCCAGCAGCTTAATTCGGGGGTCCTCCTATGGCTACACCTTC
TRBD1	TRBJ1-2	TRBV7-6	.	CASSPGTGVTF	TGTGCCAGCAGCCCGGGGACAGGGGTCACCTTC
.	TRBJ2-7	TRBV11-1	.	CASSGRPLAHEQYF	TGTGCCAGCAGCGGACGCCCACTGGCCCACGAGCAGTACTTC
.	TRBJ2-1	TRBV6-1	.	CASSEHGGAYNEQFF	TGTGCCAGCAGTGAACACGGCGGAGCCTACAATGAGCAGTTCTTC
.	TRBJ1-1	TRBV19	.	CASRPTGIPNTEAFF	TGTGCCAGTAGACCTACAGGGATACCGAACACTGAAGCTTTCTTT
.	TRBJ2-1	TRBV6-5	.	CASSLQPPRNEQFF	TGTGCCAGCAGCCTCCAGCCTCCTAGAAATGAGCAGTTCTTC
.	TRBJ2-7	TRBV19	.	CASSDGQPYEQYF	TGTGCCAGTAGTGATGGACAGCCCTACGAGCAGTACTTC
TRBD2	TRBJ2-1	TRBV4-1	.	CASSSEGGLALADEQFF	TGCGCCAGCAGCTCTGAGGGAGGGCTAGCGCTAGCGGATGAGCAGTTCTTC
TRBD1	TRBJ1-2	TRBV19	.	CASSNTPGQRFYGYTF	TGTGCCAGTAGTAATACGCCGGGACAGAGGTTCTATGGCTACACCTTC
TRBD1	TRBJ1-2	TRBV5-1	few	CASSFQRTGKNGYTF	TGCGCCAGCAGCTTCCAACGGACAGGGAAGAATGGCTACACCTTC
TRBD1	TRBJ1-2	TRBV28	once	CASTVTGVFYGHTF	TGTGCCAGCACCGTAACAGGGGTATTCTATGGCCACACCTTC
TRBD1	TRBJ2-7	TRBV6-1	.	CASQGSWTGNEQYF	TGTGCCAGCCAGGGATCTTGGACAGGGAACGAGCAGTACTTC
TRBD2	TRBJ2-7	TRBV5-4	.	CASSLVAGGPEYF	TGTGCCAGCAGCTTGGTTGCGGGAGGGCCTGAGTACTTC
.	TRBJ2-7	TRBV19	.	CASSIWGSEQYF	TGTGCCAGTAGTATATGGGGGTCCGAGCAGTACTTC
.	TRBJ1-3	TRBV14	.	CASSQVHRNTIYF	TGTGCCAGCAGCCAAGTTCACCGGAACACCATATATTTT
TRBD1	TRBJ2-5	TRBV19	.	CASRPTDRETQYF	TGTGCCAGTCGACCAACGGACAGGGAGACCCAGTACTTC